Listed below are T cell receptor beta chains from one sample, sequenced in a study of T cell responses to AZD1222 COVID-19 vaccine. Method: immunoSEQ multiplex PCR; TCRdb's copy keeps in-frame clones and lacks some. The sample includes some 130,000 clones, approximately 92% of them seen just once. The sequencing used peripheral blood, collected 28 days after the second AZD1222 dose. The receptors here all came from an adult who received the AZD1222 COVID-19 vaccine. The CDR3 runs from the conserved cysteine through the conserved F or W. The order of the fields is D gene, J gene, CDR3 length, clone size, V gene, CDR3 DNA, CDR3 protein. The D gene is left open where the match is weak. Not every row has a clone size; where given, it reads once, few, many or a size class.

TRBD1 TRBJ1-1 15 NA TRBV11-1 TGTGCCAGCAGCGACAGGGGCTCGGGGAACACTGAAGCTTTCTTT CASSDRGSGNTEAFF
TRBD1 TRBJ1-1 14 NA TRBV27 TGTGCCAGCAGTAGGCAGGGGGCGAACACTGAAGCTTTCTTT CASSRQGANTEAFF
NA TRBJ2-2 14 few TRBV12-5 TGTGCTAGTCGAGGGATAGCGAACACCGGGGAGCTGTTTTTT CASRGIANTGELFF
NA TRBJ1-1 14 NA TRBV11-2 TGTGCCAGCAGCTCCCTCGCATGGGACACTGAAGCTTTCTTT CASSSLAWDTEAFF
TRBD1 TRBJ1-4 16 NA TRBV7-9 TGTGCCAGCAGATACAGTGTGGGACAGGGGTTTGAAAAACTGTTTTTT CASRYSVGQGFEKLFF
TRBD2 TRBJ2-2 18 few TRBV5-1 TGCGCCAGCAGCTCCTCCCCCTCTAGCGGGAGGGCCTCCGGGGAGCTGTTTTTT CASSSSPSSGRASGELFF
TRBD1 TRBJ1-4 14 NA TRBV11-1 TGTGCCAGCAGCCCCGGGACAGCTAATGAAAAACTGTTTTTT CASSPGTANEKLFF
NA TRBJ1-1 13 NA TRBV18 TGTGCCAGCTCACCAGCTGTGAACACTGAAGCTTTCTTT CASSPAVNTEAFF
NA TRBJ2-3 16 NA TRBV5-1 TGCGCCAGCAGCTTGGCCGCGGCAGGAGGGACAGATACGCAGTATTTT CASSLAAAGGTDTQYF
NA TRBJ2-7 15 NA TRBV11-2 TGTGCCAGCAGCTTAGGCGCGTACGGTGATTACGAGCAGTACTTC CASSLGAYGDYEQYF
TRBD1 TRBJ2-2 15 NA TRBV2 TGTGCCAGCAGTGAGGGGACAGCGAACACCGGGGAGCTGTTTTTT CASSEGTANTGELFF
NA TRBJ1-3 10 NA TRBV6-5 TGTGCCAGCGCCCGAAACACCATATATTTT CASARNTIYF
NA TRBJ1-2 15 NA TRBV7-2 TGTGCCAGCAGCTTAGTTCAGGGAGGAAACTATGGCTACACCTTC CASSLVQGGNYGYTF
TRBD1 TRBJ1-2 14 NA TRBV7-3 TGTGCCAGCAGCTCGGGACAGGGCGGTTATGGCTACACCTTC CASSSGQGGYGYTF
NA TRBJ1-2 14 NA TRBV4-3 TGCGCCAGCAGCCAAGTACCGGGAAACTATGGCTACACCTTC CASSQVPGNYGYTF
NA TRBJ1-6 15 NA TRBV5-8 TGTGCCAGCAGCTTGGCCGGAGGGTATAATTCACCCCTCCACTTT CASSLAGGYNSPLHF
NA TRBJ2-5 13 once TRBV5-1 TGCGCCAGCAGCTGGGGCGGCCAAGAGACCCAGTACTTC CASSWGGQETQYF
TRBD1 TRBJ1-1 13 NA TRBV6-5 TGTGCCAGCAGTTACGCAGGGGGACGTCGAGCTTTCTTT CASSYAGGRRAFF
NA TRBJ1-5 11 NA TRBV19 TGTGCCAGTGGAAAAAATCAGCCCCAGCATTTT CASGKNQPQHF
NA TRBJ1-4 13 once TRBV30 TGTGCCTGCCCGGGGGGCGGTAATGAAAAACTGTTTTTT CACPGGGNEKLFF
TRBD1 TRBJ1-5 17 NA TRBV10-3 TGTGCCATCAGTGATGGGCTTGACAGGGCTGGCAATCAGCCCCAGCATTTT CAISDGLDRAGNQPQHF
NA TRBJ1-1 14 once TRBV5-1 TGCGCCAGCAGCTTGGACGTCGGAGGCTCTGAAGCTTTCTTT CASSLDVGGSEAFF
NA TRBJ1-2 14 few TRBV7-2 TGTGCCAGCAGCTTAAGGAGATCCGGGTATGGCTACACCTTC CASSLRRSGYGYTF
NA TRBJ1-3 12 NA TRBV5-6 TGTGCCAGCAGCTTTGGGGGGAACACCATATATTTT CASSFGGNTIYF
NA TRBJ1-1 15 once TRBV9 TGTGCCAGCAGCCCCGTGGGGGGAGTGAACACTGAAGCTTTCTTT CASSPVGGVNTEAFF
NA TRBJ2-3 15 NA TRBV27 TGTGCCAGCAGTTTAACCGCCACCGGGACAGATACGCAGTATTTT CASSLTATGTDTQYF
NA TRBJ2-3 15 NA TRBV5-1 TGCGCCAGCAGCTTGGGGGGAATAGGCACAGATACGCAGTATTTT CASSLGGIGTDTQYF
NA TRBJ1-4 14 NA TRBV30 TGTGCCTGGAGCTCGCGCGGGTCGCATGAAAAACTGTTTTTT CAWSSRGSHEKLFF
NA TRBJ1-2 13 once TRBV14 TGTGCCAGCAGCCAAGTCAGGAGCTATGGCTACACCTTC CASSQVRSYGYTF
NA TRBJ1-3 12 NA TRBV6-6 TGTGCCAGCACTCCCGCCGGGAGCGCCATATATTTT CASTPAGSAIYF
NA TRBJ1-5 15 NA TRBV10-2 TGCGCCAGCAGTGAGGGACAGTATAGCAATCAGCCCCAGCATTTT CASSEGQYSNQPQHF
NA TRBJ1-2 14 NA TRBV3-1/TRBV3-2 TGTGCCAGCAGCCAAGTCAGTTCAGGCTATGGCTACACCTTC CASSQVSSGYGYTF
NA TRBJ1-2 15 NA TRBV7-2 TGTGCCAGCAGCCAGCAGCGCGGGGCCTTCCCTGGCTACACCTTC CASSQQRGAFPGYTF
NA TRBJ2-7 13 NA TRBV12-3/TRBV12-4 TGTGCCAGCAGTTTAGGTGGACACTACGAGCAGTACTTC CASSLGGHYEQYF
NA TRBJ1-5 13 once TRBV3-1/TRBV3-2 TGTGCCAGCAGCCAAGGAGGGTTGAGGACCCAGCATTTT CASSQGGLRTQHF
NA TRBJ1-5 13 NA TRBV10-2 TGCGCCAGCAGTGAAAGTGAGAATCAGCCCCAGCATTTT CASSESENQPQHF
NA TRBJ2-2 16 NA TRBV5-1 TGCGCCAGCAGCTTGGATGCGGGGGCGGACACCGGGGAGCTGTTTTTT CASSLDAGADTGELFF
TRBD2 TRBJ2-1 17 NA TRBV7-2 TGTGCCAGCAGCTTAGGACAAGGGACTAGCGTTTTCTATGAGCAGTTCTTC CASSLGQGTSVFYEQFF
NA TRBJ2-5 14 once TRBV5-1 TGCGCCAGCAGCTTGGCTATCAAGGGGGAGACCCAGTACTTC CASSLAIKGETQYF
NA TRBJ1-1 12 once TRBV9 TGTGCCAGCAGCAGAGTAGACACTGAAGCTTTCTTT CASSRVDTEAFF
NA TRBJ1-5 12 NA TRBV2 TGTGCCAGCAGGGACAGCAATCAGCCCCAGCATTTT CASRDSNQPQHF